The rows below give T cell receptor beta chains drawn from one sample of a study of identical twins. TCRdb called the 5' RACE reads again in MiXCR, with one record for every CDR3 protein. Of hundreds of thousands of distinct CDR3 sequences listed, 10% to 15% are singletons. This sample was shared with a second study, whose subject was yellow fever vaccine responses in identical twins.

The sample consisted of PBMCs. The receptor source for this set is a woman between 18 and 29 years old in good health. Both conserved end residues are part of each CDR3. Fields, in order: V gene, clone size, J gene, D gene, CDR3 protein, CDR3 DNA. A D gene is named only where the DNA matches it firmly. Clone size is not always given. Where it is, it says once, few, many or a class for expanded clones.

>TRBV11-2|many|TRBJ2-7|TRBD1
CASSKGQSGSYEQYF
TGTGCCAGCAGCAAGGGACAGTCCGGCTCCTACGAGCAGTACTTC
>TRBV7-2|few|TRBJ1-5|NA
CASSPMGGFSNQPQHF
TGTGCCAGCAGCCCAATGGGGGGCTTCTCGAATCAGCCCCAGCATTTT
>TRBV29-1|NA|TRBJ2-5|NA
CSVWRETQYF
TGCAGCGTTTGGCGAGAGACCCAGTACTTC
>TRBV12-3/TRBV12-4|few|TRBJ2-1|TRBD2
CASRSSGKAYNEQFF
TGTGCCAGCAGGTCAAGCGGGAAAGCTTACAATGAGCAGTTCTTC
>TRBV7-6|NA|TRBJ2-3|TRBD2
CASSSYPSLGREGTLSTDTQYF
TGTGCCAGCAGCTCATACCCCTCACTCGGGCGGGAGGGAACTCTCAGCACAGATACGCAGTATTTT
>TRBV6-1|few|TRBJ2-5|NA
CASTFSTTGATQYF
TGTGCCAGCACATTTTCTACGACCGGGGCGACCCAGTACTTC
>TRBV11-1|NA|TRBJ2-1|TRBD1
CASSGTAHSYSEQFF
TGTGCCAGCAGCGGGACAGCCCACTCCTACAGTGAGCAGTTCTTC
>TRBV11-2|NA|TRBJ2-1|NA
CASSSSYYEQFF
TGTGCCAGCAGCTCCAGTTACTATGAGCAGTTCTTC
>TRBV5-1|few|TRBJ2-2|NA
CASSLGAGSTGELFF
TGCGCCAGCAGCTTGGGGGCAGGAAGCACCGGGGAGCTGTTTTTT
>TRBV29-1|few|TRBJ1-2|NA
CSVDGGVDYGYTF
TGCAGCGTTGACGGGGGGGTGGACTATGGCTACACCTTC
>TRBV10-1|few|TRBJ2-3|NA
CASSESGLDTQYF
TGCGCCAGCAGTGAGTCGGGGTTGGATACGCAGTATTTT
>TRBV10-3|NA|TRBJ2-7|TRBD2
CAISPGTSSEQYF
TGTGCCATCAGTCCCGGGACTAGTTCCGAGCAGTACTTC
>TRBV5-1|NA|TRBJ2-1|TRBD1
CASSLWGTGGGDEQFF
TGCGCCAGCAGCTTATGGGGGACAGGGGGCGGGGATGAGCAGTTCTTC
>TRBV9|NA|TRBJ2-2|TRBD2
CASSERTSGRAWNTGELFF
TGTGCCAGCAGCGAGCGGACTAGCGGGAGGGCCTGGAACACCGGGGAGCTGTTTTTT
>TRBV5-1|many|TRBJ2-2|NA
CASSAGTTNTGELFF
TGCGCCAGCAGCGCAGGGACCACGAACACCGGGGAGCTGTTTTTT
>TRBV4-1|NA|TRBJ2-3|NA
CASSQDSGSADTQYF
TGCGCCAGCAGCCAAGACAGTGGTAGCGCAGATACGCAGTATTTT
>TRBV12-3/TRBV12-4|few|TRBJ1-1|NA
CASSYGQSGYSF
TGTGCCAGCAGTTACGGTCAGTCTGGGTACTCCTTT
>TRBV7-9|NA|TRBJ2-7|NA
CASSLVYTYEQYF
TGTGCCAGCAGCTTAGTGTACACCTACGAGCAGTACTTC
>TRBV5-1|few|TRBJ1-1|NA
CASSEGQFRGTEAFF
TGCGCCAGCAGCGAAGGACAGTTCAGGGGCACTGAAGCTTTCTTT
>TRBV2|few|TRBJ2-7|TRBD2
CASNYVTSGSWQYF
TGTGCCAGCAATTACGTGACTAGCGGGAGCTGGCAGTACTTC
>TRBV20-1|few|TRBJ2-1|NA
CSAKGIREHEQFF
TGCAGTGCTAAAGGGATCCGAGAGCATGAGCAGTTCTTC
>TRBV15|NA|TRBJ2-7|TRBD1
CATSRDPTGGHEQYF
TGTGCCACCAGCAGAGACCCGACAGGGGGCCACGAGCAGTACTTC
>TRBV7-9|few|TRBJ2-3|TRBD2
CASSLVMTSSADTQYF
TGTGCCAGCAGCTTAGTTATGACTAGCTCCGCAGATACGCAGTATTTT
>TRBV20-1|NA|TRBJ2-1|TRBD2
CSAMGLAGGYNEQFF
TGCAGTGCTATGGGACTAGCGGGAGGCTACAATGAGCAGTTCTTC
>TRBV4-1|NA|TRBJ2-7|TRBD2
CASSLYFSGRTHEQYF
TGCGCCAGCAGCCTATATTTTAGCGGGAGAACCCACGAGCAGTACTTC
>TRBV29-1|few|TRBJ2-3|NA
CSVQRPSTDTQYF
TGCAGCGTACAACGTCCCAGCACAGATACGCAGTATTTT
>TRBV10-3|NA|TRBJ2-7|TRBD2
CAISEAGLAGVEQYF
TGTGCCATCAGTGAGGCGGGGCTAGCGGGAGTCGAGCAGTACTTC